This T cell receptor (beta chain) is from a study of neurological immune-mediated disorders. Each sequencing run yielded over 160 million TCR-beta sequences from 15-18 subjects. Via MiXCR, TCRdb re-called the 5' RACE reads, giving one row per CDR3 protein. The profile shows about 46,000 distinct CDR3 sequences, around 4.5% of them singletons. The CDR3 is 17 residues long. The V and J ends lost 0 bases and 1 base, in that order; junction bases with no gene match: 8. CDR1 and CDR2 (germline): DFQATT, SNEGSKA (reference sequence). This clonotype was counted ten times or more. V usage is TRBV20-1 and J usage is TRBJ2-1; 8 nucleotides align to TRBD2. The sample was PBMCs. The clonotype originates from a woman in her fifties or sixties with multiple sclerosis. The CDR3 here is CSARDTKGLGSYNEQFF. In DNA, the CDR3 is TGCAGTGCTAGAGATACAAAGGGACTAGGTTCCTACAATGAGCAGTTCTTC.